A selection of T cell receptor beta chains follows, all from one sample in a study of shared clonotypes between healthy human individuals. Method: immunoSEQ multiplex PCR; TCRdb's copy keeps in-frame clones and lacks some. The data contain approximately 810,000 clones, 85% to 95% of them singletons. Sequenced sample: naive CD8+ T cells sorted from blood. Receptors originate from a man aged 25 to 40 in good health. Both conserved end residues are part of each CDR3. The D gene is left open where the match is weak. Size is omitted from some rows. Given values are once, few, many or a class for expanded clones.

D: TRBD1; size: once; V: TRBV6-5; J: TRBJ1-4; CDR3: CASTTTGGNEKLFF; DNA: TGTGCCAGCACCACCACAGGGGGTAATGAAAAACTGTTTTTT
D: TRBD2; size: NA; V: TRBV7-2; J: TRBJ2-1; CDR3: CASSFPQKREDSYNEQFF; DNA: TGTGCCAGCAGCTTCCCCCAAAAACGGGAGGACTCCTACAATGAGCAGTTCTTC
D: NA; size: NA; V: TRBV10-3; J: TRBJ2-1; CDR3: CAISHDDRQVGEQFF; DNA: TGTGCCATCAGCCATGACGACCGCCAAGTGGGTGAGCAGTTCTTC
D: TRBD2; size: NA; V: TRBV11-2; J: TRBJ2-5; CDR3: CASSRRAGGFQETQYF; DNA: TGTGCCAGCAGCCGGAGGGCGGGAGGGTTTCAAGAGACCCAGTACTTC
D: TRBD2; size: NA; V: TRBV27; J: TRBJ2-1; CDR3: CASRYATSASYNEQFF; DNA: TGTGCCAGCCGCTACGCGACTAGCGCTTCCTACAATGAGCAGTTCTTC
D: NA; size: NA; V: TRBV9; J: TRBJ1-5; CDR3: CASSSETGAGQDQPQHF; DNA: TGTGCCAGCAGCTCCGAAACGGGGGCGGGGCAGGATCAGCCCCAGCATTTT
D: TRBD1; size: once; V: TRBV27; J: TRBJ1-2; CDR3: CASKQGLVYGYTF; DNA: TGTGCCAGCAAACAGGGGCTGGTCTATGGCTACACCTTC
D: TRBD1; size: NA; V: TRBV29-1; J: TRBJ2-1; CDR3: CSVDFGQGAHEQFF; DNA: TGCAGCGTTGATTTTGGACAGGGGGCCCATGAGCAGTTCTTC
D: NA; size: NA; V: TRBV13; J: TRBJ2-1; CDR3: CASSISDGSSYNEQFF; DNA: TGTGCCAGCAGCATTAGCGACGGAAGCTCCTACAATGAGCAGTTCTTC
D: NA; size: NA; V: TRBV27; J: TRBJ1-5; CDR3: CASRQGGQPQHF; DNA: TGTGCCAGCAGACAGGGCGGTCAGCCCCAGCATTTT
D: NA; size: NA; V: TRBV7-8; J: TRBJ2-1; CDR3: CASSYTLYNEQFF; DNA: TGTGCCAGCAGTTACACTCTCTACAATGAGCAGTTCTTC
D: NA; size: NA; V: TRBV27; J: TRBJ2-3; CDR3: CASSRDFTGVHTQYF; DNA: TGTGCCAGCAGTCGAGACTTCACGGGAGTTCATACGCAGTATTTT
D: NA; size: once; V: TRBV7-9; J: TRBJ1-5; CDR3: CASSSPFQPQHF; DNA: TGTGCCAGCAGCTCGCCTTTTCAGCCCCAGCATTTT
D: NA; size: NA; V: TRBV27; J: TRBJ1-5; CDR3: CASSTRGGAVRQPQHF; DNA: TGTGCCAGCAGTACCCGAGGGGGGGCCGTCCGTCAGCCCCAGCATTTT
D: NA; size: NA; V: TRBV28; J: TRBJ1-2; CDR3: CASSGSLFGLANYGYTF; DNA: TGTGCCAGCAGTGGGTCCCTATTCGGGCTAGCTAACTATGGCTACACCTTC
D: TRBD2; size: NA; V: TRBV13; J: TRBJ2-2; CDR3: CASSPRASGTTGELFF; DNA: TGTGCCAGCAGCCCACGGGCTAGCGGAACCACCGGGGAGCTGTTTTTT
D: TRBD2; size: NA; V: TRBV7-9; J: TRBJ2-1; CDR3: CASSYPTSGRQGYNEQFF; DNA: TGTGCCAGCAGCTACCCGACTAGCGGGAGACAGGGTTACAATGAGCAGTTCTTC
D: TRBD1; size: NA; V: TRBV7-2; J: TRBJ1-4; CDR3: CASSPRGQGRNEKLFF; DNA: TGTGCCAGCAGCCCCCGAGGACAGGGTCGCAATGAAAAACTGTTTTTT